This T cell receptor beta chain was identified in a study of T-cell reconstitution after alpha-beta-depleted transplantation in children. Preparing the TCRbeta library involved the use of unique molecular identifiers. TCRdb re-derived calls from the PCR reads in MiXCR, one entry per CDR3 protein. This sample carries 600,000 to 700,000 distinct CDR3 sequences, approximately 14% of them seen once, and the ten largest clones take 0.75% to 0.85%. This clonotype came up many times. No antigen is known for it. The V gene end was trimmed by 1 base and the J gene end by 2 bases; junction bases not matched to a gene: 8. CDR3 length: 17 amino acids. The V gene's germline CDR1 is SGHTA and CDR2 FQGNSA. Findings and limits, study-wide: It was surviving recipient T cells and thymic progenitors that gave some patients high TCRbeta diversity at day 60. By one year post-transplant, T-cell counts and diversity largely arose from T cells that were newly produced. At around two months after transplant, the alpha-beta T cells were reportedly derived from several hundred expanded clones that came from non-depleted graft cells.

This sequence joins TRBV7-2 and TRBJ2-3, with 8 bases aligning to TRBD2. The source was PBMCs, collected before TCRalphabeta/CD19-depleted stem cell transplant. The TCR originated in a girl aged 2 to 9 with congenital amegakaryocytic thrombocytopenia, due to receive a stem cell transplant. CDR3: CASSLVPLAGDTDTQYF. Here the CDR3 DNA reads TGTGCCAGCAGCTTAGTGCCCCTAGCGGGTGACACAGATACGCAGTATTTT.